These 15 T cell receptor beta chains were sequenced from one sample in a study of blood T cell repertoires in COVID-19. TCRdb's copy holds only in-frame clones and misses some; the assay was immunoSEQ multiplex PCR. The sample comprises some 200,000 clones, roughly four fifths of which are singletons, and roughly 12% rests with the top ten. The sample consisted of PBMCs or T cells enriched from blood (not recorded which). Receptor source: a man in his forties who had recovered from COVID-19.

The chain joins TRBV18 to TRBJ1-1, with D possibly matching TRBD1 (5 bases). The germline V and J ends were trimmed by 1 base and 8 bases, with 8 bases remaining between them. CDR1 and CDR2 from the germline V gene are KGHSH and LQKENI. This CDR3 has 12 amino acids. This chain's CDR3 is CASSPQGIEAFF. In DNA, the CDR3 is TGTGCCAGCTCACCACAGGGGATCGAAGCTTTCTTT. Variable domain in full (rest from reference TRBV18 and TRBJ1-1): NAGVMQNPRHLVRRRGQEARLRCSPMKGHSHVYWYRQLPEEGLKFMVYLQKENIIDESGMPKERFSAEFPKEGPSILRIQQVVRGDSAAYFCASSPQGIEAFFGQGTRLTVV.

The chain is built from TRBV11-2 and TRBJ2-2, with 8 positions matching TRBD1. J was trimmed by 7 bases and V by 4 bases; bases with no gene match: 11. CDR3 length equals 16 residues. In germline, CDR1 is SGHAT, CDR2 FQNNGV. The CDR3 spells CASSSTRGLRGGELFF. The CDR3 coding sequence is TGTGCCAGCAGCTCGACCAGGGGGCTCCGAGGCGGGGAGCTGTTTTTT.

DNA of the CDR3: TGTGCCATCAGTGAGAACAGTTACGAGCAGTACTTC. Its translation: CAISENSYEQYF. The rearrangement uses TRBV10-3 and TRBJ2-7; D gene uncertain. Germline CDR1 is ENHRY and CDR2 is SYGVKD. Trimming shortened V by 2 bases and J by 4 bases, and 6 bases separated the two germline ends. The CDR3 is 12 residues long.

The chain links TRBV7-6 to TRBJ2-2, with TRBD2 identical over 9 bases. V trimming: 1 base; J trimming: 5 bases; junction bases outside the gene matches: 8. Germline V CDR1 and CDR2: SGHVS, FNYEAQ. CDR3 length: 17 amino acids. In DNA, the CDR3 is TGTGCCAGCAGCTTAGTCGATCAGCTAGCGGGAACCGGGGAGCTGTTTTTT. Translated: CASSLVDQLAGTGELFF.

This chain links TRBV12-3 or TRBV12-4 with TRBJ1-1; possibly TRBD1 for D (6 bases). V was trimmed by 6 bases and J by 4 bases, leaving 6 bases between them. This CDR3 region has 11 residues. The CDR3 DNA sequence: TGTGCCAGCAGCAGGGGCACTGAAGCTTTCTTT. This translates into CASSRGTEAFF.

This chain links TRBV7-9 with TRBJ1-2, with D possibly TRBD1 on 6 matching bases. The CDR3 sequence is 13 residues long. Trimming pared 5 bases from V and 4 bases from J, leaving 11 bases between. CDR1 SEHNR and CDR2 FQNEAQ come from the germline V gene (reference sequence). The CDR3 nucleotides read TGTGCCAGCAGCCCAGGACAGCCCTATGGCTACACCTTC. Encoded protein: CASSPGQPYGYTF. The entire variable domain, with the rest obtained from reference TRBV7-9 and TRBJ1-2, is as follows: DTGVSQNPRHKITKRGQNVTFRCDPISEHNRLYWYRQTLGQGPEFLTYFQNEAQLEKSRLLSDRFSAERPKGSFSTLEIQRTEQGDSAMYLCASSPGQPYGYTFGSGTRLTVV.

A single count supports this clone. This chain connects TRBV24-1 to TRBJ1-3, with 9 bases aligning to TRBD1. Trimming took 3 bases from V and 4 from J; bases not matched to a gene: 6. Germline assignment: CDR1 KGHDR and CDR2 SFDVKD. This CDR3 has 16 residues. The CDR3 DNA reads TGTGCCACCAGTGATCCTCGGGACAGGGCCGGAAACACCATATATTTT. Translation gives CATSDPRDRAGNTIYF.

The rearrangement links TRBV2 to TRBJ1-3; D remains unclear. Germline lookup yields CDR1 SNHLY and CDR2 FYNNEI. V was trimmed by 4 bases and J by 0 bases, leaving 16 bases between them. CDR3 length: 17 amino acids. CDR3 amino acids: CASSALLQRSSGNTIYF. DNA of the CDR3: TGTGCCAGCAGTGCTTTATTACAACGTTCCTCTGGAAACACCATATATTTT.

The chain carries TRBV24-1 and TRBJ2-5, with D possibly matching TRBD2 (6 bases). Germline V CDR1 and CDR2: KGHDR, SFDVKD. V lost 4 bases and J 0 bases, leaving 11 bases between the germline ends. CDR3 size: 15 residues. The CDR3 region is CATSDGGMYQETQYF. The DNA for the CDR3 is TGTGCCACCAGTGACGGCGGGATGTACCAAGAGACCCAGTACTTC.

This chain uses TRBV11-2 with TRBJ2-3, with 8 bases lining up with TRBD2. The CDR3 is 15 residues long. V trimming: 7 bases; J trimming: 0 bases; junction bases outside the gene matches: 6. CDR1 is SGHAT and CDR2 is FQNNGV in the germline V gene. This CDR3 reads CASTLGGASTDTQYF. CDR3 bases: TGTGCCAGCACGCTCGGGGGGGCTAGCACAGATACGCAGTATTTT.

The genes are TRBV2 and TRBJ1-1, with D perhaps TRBD1 (5 bases). Germline V gene data show CDR1 as SNHLY and CDR2 as FYNNEI. This CDR3 spans 16 amino acids. The ends were cut back, 2 bases at V and 1 base at J, with 14 bases in the middle. Written as DNA, the CDR3 is TGTGCCAGCAGTGAATCAATAGGGGCACCGAACACTGAAGCTTTCTTT. Translation: CASSESIGAPNTEAFF.

The rearrangement joins TRBV9 to TRBJ2-1; 8 nucleotides align to TRBD2. Trimming took 3 bases from V and 5 from J; bases not matched to a gene: 13. This CDR3 comprises 17 residues. Germline lookup yields CDR1 SGDLS and CDR2 YYNGEE. This CDR3 reads CASSEHAPSGLHNEQFF. In DNA form, the CDR3 reads TGTGCCAGCAGCGAGCATGCCCCTAGCGGGTTACACAATGAGCAGTTCTTC.

The DNA of the CDR3 is TGTGCCAGCAGCCTATTAGCGTGGGAGCAGTTCTTC. Translated: CASSLLAWEQFF. This chain connects TRBV7-9 to TRBJ2-1, with D tentatively TRBD2 (5 bases). The germline V gene encodes CDR1 SEHNR and CDR2 FQNEAQ (reference sequence). This CDR3 spans 12 amino acids. V was cut by 5 bases and J by 10 bases, with 12 bases left in between.

This chain uses TRBV27 with TRBJ2-1; 9 bases align to TRBD1. Germline V lookup: CDR1 MNHEY, CDR2 SMNVEV (reference sequence). The CDR3 spans 14 residues. V trimming: 7 bases; J trimming: 7 bases; junction bases outside the gene matches: 8. CDR3 sequence reads: CASTPGTGMNEQFF. The CDR3 DNA is TGTGCCAGCACACCCGGGACAGGGATGAATGAGCAGTTCTTC.

This clone was seen a few times. The chain employs TRBV28 and TRBJ1-1; TRBD1 might be the D (5 bases). Germline V CDR1 and CDR2: MDHEN, SYDVKM. The length of the CDR3 is 11 residues. V lost 10 bases and J 3 bases, leaving 9 bases between the germline ends. CDR3 region: CAIRADTEAFF. CDR3 DNA sequence: TGTGCCATCAGGGCGGACACTGAAGCTTTCTTT.